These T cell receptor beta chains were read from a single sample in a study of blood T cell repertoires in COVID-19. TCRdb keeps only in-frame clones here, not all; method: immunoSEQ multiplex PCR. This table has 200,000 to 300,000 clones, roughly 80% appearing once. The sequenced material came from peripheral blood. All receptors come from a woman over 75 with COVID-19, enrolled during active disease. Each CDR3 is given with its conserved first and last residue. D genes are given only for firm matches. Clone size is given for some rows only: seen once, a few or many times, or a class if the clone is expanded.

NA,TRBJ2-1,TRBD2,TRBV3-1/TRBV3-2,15,CASRHSGGAANEQFF,TGTGCCAGCAGACATAGCGGGGGGGCCGCCAATGAGCAGTTCTTC
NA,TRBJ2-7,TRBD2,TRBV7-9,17,CASSFASERGVPYEQYF,TGTGCCAGCAGCTTCGCGTCTGAGCGGGGGGTTCCCTACGAGCAGTACTTC
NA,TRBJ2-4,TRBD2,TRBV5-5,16,CASSDSSGRREDIQYF,TGTGCCAGCAGCGATTCTAGCGGGAGAAGGGAGGACATTCAGTACTTC
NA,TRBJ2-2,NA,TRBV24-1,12,CATSDFSGELFF,TGTGCCACCAGTGATTTTTCAGGGGAGCTGTTTTTT
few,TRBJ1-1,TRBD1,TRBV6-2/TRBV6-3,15,CASSSLRDRGTEAFF,TGTGCCAGCAGCTCCCTCCGGGACAGAGGCACTGAAGCTTTCTTT
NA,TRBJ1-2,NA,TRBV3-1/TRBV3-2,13,CASSQLVDYGYTF,TGTGCCAGCAGCCAACTAGTAGACTATGGCTACACCTTC
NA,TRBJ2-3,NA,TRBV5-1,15,CASSLGGTSTDTQYF,TGCGCCAGCAGCTTGGGAGGGACAAGTACAGATACGCAGTATTTT
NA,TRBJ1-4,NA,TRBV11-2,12,CASGQINEKLFF,TGTGCCAGCGGACAGATTAATGAAAAACTGTTTTTT
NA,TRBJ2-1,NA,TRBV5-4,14,CASTRRGPDNEQFF,TGTGCCAGCACCCGGCGGGGGCCGGACAATGAGCAGTTCTTC
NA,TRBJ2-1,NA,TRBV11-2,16,CASSPYVRSSYNEQFF,TGTGCCAGCAGCCCCTACGTGCGGAGCTCCTACAATGAGCAGTTCTTC
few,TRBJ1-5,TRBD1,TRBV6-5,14,CASKIGTGGQPQHF,TGTGCCAGCAAGATAGGGACAGGGGGTCAGCCCCAGCATTTT
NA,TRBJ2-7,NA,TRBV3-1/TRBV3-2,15,CASSLGRGGSYEQYF,TGTGCCAGCAGCCTAGGGCGAGGGGGATCCTACGAGCAGTACTTC
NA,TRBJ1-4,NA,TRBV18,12,CASSLSREKLFF,TGTGCCAGCTCCCTCTCCCGGGAAAAACTGTTTTTT
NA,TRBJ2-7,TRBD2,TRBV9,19,CASSVAPLAGDPPFYEQYF,TGTGCCAGCAGCGTAGCCCCACTAGCGGGAGACCCACCCTTCTACGAGCAGTACTTC
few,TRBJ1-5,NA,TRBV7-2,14,CASSLEGGNQPQHF,TGTGCCAGCAGCTTAGAAGGAGGGAATCAGCCCCAGCATTTT
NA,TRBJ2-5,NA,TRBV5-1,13,CASSPTEAETQYF,TGCGCCAGCAGCCCGACAGAAGCGGAGACCCAGTACTTC
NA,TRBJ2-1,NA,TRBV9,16,CASSPGAGKQGEEQFF,TGTGCCAGCAGCCCCGGGGCTGGAAAACAGGGTGAAGAGCAGTTCTTC
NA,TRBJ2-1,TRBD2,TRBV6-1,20,CASSEEGAGGPGRRYNEQFF,TGTGCCAGCAGTGAAGAGGGAGCGGGAGGGCCGGGTAGGCGCTACAATGAGCAGTTCTTC
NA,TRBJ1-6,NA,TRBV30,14,CAWSEGNPNSPLHF,TGTGCCTGGAGTGAGGGGAATCCCAATTCACCCCTCCACTTT
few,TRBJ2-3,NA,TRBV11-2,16,CASSSRLRASTDTQYF,TGTGCCAGCAGCTCGCGGTTGCGAGCTAGCACAGATACGCAGTATTTT
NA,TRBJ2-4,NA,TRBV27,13,CASSEQGRGIQYF,TGTGCCAGCAGTGAACAGGGAAGGGGCATTCAGTACTTC
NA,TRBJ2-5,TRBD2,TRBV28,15,CASSSGGRAEETQYF,TGTGCCAGCAGTTCGGGCGGGAGGGCGGAAGAGACCCAGTACTTC
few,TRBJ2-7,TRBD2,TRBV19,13,CASSGTSGDEQYF,TGTGCCAGTAGCGGGACTAGCGGCGACGAGCAGTACTTC
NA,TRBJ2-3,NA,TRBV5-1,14,CASSLSPGSDTQYF,TGCGCCAGCAGCTTGTCGCCAGGGTCAGATACGCAGTATTTT
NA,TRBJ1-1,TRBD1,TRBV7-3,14,CASSPGQGHTEAFF,TGTGCCAGCAGCCCGGGACAGGGCCACACTGAAGCTTTCTTT
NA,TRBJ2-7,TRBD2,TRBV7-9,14,CASSLRGGSTEQYF,TGTGCCAGCAGCTTACGCGGCGGGAGTACCGAGCAGTACTTC
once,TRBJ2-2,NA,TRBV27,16,CASSLYGISRTGELFF,TGTGCCAGCAGTTTATATGGAATCTCGCGGACCGGGGAGCTGTTTTTT
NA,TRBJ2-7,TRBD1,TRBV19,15,CASSFPGQASYEQYF,TGTGCCAGTAGTTTCCCGGGACAGGCTTCCTACGAGCAGTACTTC
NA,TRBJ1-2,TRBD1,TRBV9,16,CASSVSGGQGLYGYTF,TGTGCCAGCAGCGTCTCGGGGGGACAGGGACTCTATGGCTACACCTTC
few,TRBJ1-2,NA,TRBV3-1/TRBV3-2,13,CASSQDGNYGYTF,TGTGCCAGCAGCCAAGACGGGAACTATGGCTACACCTTC
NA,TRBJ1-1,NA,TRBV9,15,CASSVDPGRNTEAFF,TGTGCCAGCAGCGTAGATCCAGGGCGGAACACTGAAGCTTTCTTT
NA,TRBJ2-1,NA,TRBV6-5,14,CASYTGTSYNEQFF,TGTGCCAGCTACACCGGGACATCCTACAATGAGCAGTTCTTC
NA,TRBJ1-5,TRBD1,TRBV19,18,CASSIDLTGQGSNQPQHF,TGTGCCAGTAGTATAGATCTAACGGGACAGGGGAGCAATCAGCCCCAGCATTTT
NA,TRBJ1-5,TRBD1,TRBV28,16,CASNTKQGISNQPQHF,TGTGCCAGCAACACCAAACAGGGGATTAGCAATCAGCCCCAGCATTTT
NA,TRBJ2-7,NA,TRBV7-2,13,CASSLRRDYEQYF,TGTGCCAGCAGCTTAAGACGGGACTACGAGCAGTACTTC
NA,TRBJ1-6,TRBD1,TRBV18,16,CASSRTGPLHNSPLHF,TGTGCCAGCTCGAGGACAGGCCCCCTCCATAATTCACCCCTCCACTTT
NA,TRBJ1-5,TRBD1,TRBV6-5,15,CASSYTDRGRQPQHF,TGTGCCAGCAGTTACACGGACAGGGGTCGTCAGCCCCAGCATTTT
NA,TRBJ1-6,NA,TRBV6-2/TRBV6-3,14,CASSYLGGGSPLHF,TGTGCCAGCAGTTACCTAGGTGGCGGTTCACCCCTCCACTTT
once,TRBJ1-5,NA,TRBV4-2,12,CASSQAGGPQHF,TGTGCCAGCAGCCAGGCCGGGGGGCCCCAGCATTTT
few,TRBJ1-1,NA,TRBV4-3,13,CASSQDRRVEAFF,TGCGCCAGCAGCCAAGATCGGAGGGTGGAAGCTTTCTTT
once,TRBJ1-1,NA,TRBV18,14,CASSDGRQVSEAFF,TGTGCCAGCTCCGACGGAAGACAGGTTTCTGAAGCTTTCTTT
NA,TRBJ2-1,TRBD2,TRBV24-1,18,CATSDTAGTSGSHNEQFF,TGTGCCACCAGTGATACCGCCGGGACTAGCGGGAGTCACAATGAGCAGTTCTTC
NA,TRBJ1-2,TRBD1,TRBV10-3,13,CAIPLDRAGGYTF,TGTGCCATACCTTTGGACAGGGCGGGTGGCTACACCTTC
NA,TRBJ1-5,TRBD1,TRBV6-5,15,CASISGQGANQPQHF,TGTGCCAGCATCTCGGGTCAGGGGGCGAATCAGCCCCAGCATTTT
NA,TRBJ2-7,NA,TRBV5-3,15,CARSWPGAGDYEQYF,TGTGCCAGAAGCTGGCCTGGGGCAGGTGATTACGAGCAGTACTTC
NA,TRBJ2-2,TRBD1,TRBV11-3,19,CASSPGQGKSVSGTGELFF,TGTGCCAGCAGCCCTGGACAGGGGAAAAGCGTGTCGGGGACCGGGGAGCTGTTTTTT
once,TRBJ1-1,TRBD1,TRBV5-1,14,CASSTGQGNTEAFF,TGCGCCAGCAGCACAGGACAGGGGAACACTGAAGCTTTCTTT
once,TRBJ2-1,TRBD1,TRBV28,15,CASSPQRGRRNEQFF,TGTGCCAGCAGTCCCCAGAGGGGGCGAAGGAATGAGCAGTTCTTC
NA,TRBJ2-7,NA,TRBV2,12,CASSPTAYEQYF,TGTGCCAGCAGTCCGACAGCCTACGAGCAGTACTTC
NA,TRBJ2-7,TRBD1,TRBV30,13,CAGAGGGTYEQYF,TGTGCCGGGGCAGGGGGCGGGACCTACGAGCAGTACTTC
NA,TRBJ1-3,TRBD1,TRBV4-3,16,CASSQVTGQGRNTIYF,TGCGCCAGCAGCCAAGTAACCGGACAGGGGAGAAACACCATATATTTT
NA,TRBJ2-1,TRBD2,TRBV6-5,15,CASILKQGGFWEQFF,TGTGCCAGCATTTTAAAGCAGGGAGGGTTCTGGGAGCAGTTCTTC
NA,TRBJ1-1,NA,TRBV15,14,CATSRVRGSTEAFF,TGTGCCACCAGCAGAGTCCGGGGGAGCACTGAAGCTTTCTTT
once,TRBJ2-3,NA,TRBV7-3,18,CASSLGGGPLLHTDTQYF,TGTGCCAGCAGCTTGGGCGGCGGGCCACTCCTTCACACAGATACGCAGTATTTT
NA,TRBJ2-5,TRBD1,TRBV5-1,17,CASSFRRPGQQQETQYF,TGCGCCAGCAGCTTCAGGAGACCGGGACAGCAACAAGAGACCCAGTACTTC